This T cell receptor (beta chain) was recorded in a study of blood T cell repertoires in COVID-19. The assay was immunoSEQ multiplex PCR, and TCRdb's table has in-frame clones only and misses some. The sample carries 250,000 to 350,000 clones, 85% to 90% recorded once. The sample was PBMCs or T cells enriched from blood (not recorded which). This clonotype was obtained from a woman aged 18-29 years with acute COVID-19.

CDR3 sequence (DNA): TGTGCCACCAGTGATTTAGCGGGGGCGGACAATGAGCAGTTCTTC. Amino acids: CATSDLAGADNEQFF. The rearrangement uses TRBV24-1 and TRBJ2-1; 8 bases map to TRBD2. The V gene's germline CDR1 is KGHDR and CDR2 SFDVKD. The CDR3 totals 15 residues. The V segment lost 1 base and the J segment 5 bases; nucleotides outside the gene matches: 3.